Shown below are 23 T cell receptor beta chains from a single sample sequenced in a study of blood T cell repertoires in COVID-19. Data came from immunoSEQ multiplex PCR; TCRdb stores just in-frame clones and leaves some out. The data show approximately 220,000 clones, 85% to 90% seen once. Sequencing input: PBMCs or T cells enriched from blood (not recorded which). These receptors were taken from a woman between 18 and 30 years old in a cohort exposed to, infected with or recovered from COVID-19 (not recorded which).

The genes are TRBV7-9 and TRBJ2-3; 13 bases map to TRBD2. The CDR3 totals 16 residues. With V trimmed by 5 bases and J by 2 bases, 4 bases remained unmatched. CDR1 SEHNR and CDR2 FQNEAQ come from the germline V gene (reference sequence). DNA of the CDR3: TGTGCCAGCAGCACAACTAGCGGGAGGGCCACAGATACGCAGTATTTT. Its protein product is CASSTTSGRATDTQYF.

This chain connects TRBV10-3 to TRBJ2-1; 15 bases match TRBD2. With V trimmed by 3 bases and J by 5 bases, 2 bases remained unmatched. This CDR3 contains 16 residues. Germline CDR1 and CDR2: ENHRY and SYGVKD. The CDR3 nucleotides are TGTGCCATCAGTGATTGGACTAGCGGGAGGGACAATGAGCAGTTCTTC. As protein: CAISDWTSGRDNEQFF.

The V call is TRBV29-1, the J call TRBJ1-2; 7 positions agree with TRBD1. The CDR3 has 13 residues. J gave up 4 bases and V 1 base, and 3 bases lay outside the gene matches. Germline lookup yields CDR1 SQVTM and CDR2 ANQGSEA. The CDR3 reads CSVEAGGGYGYTF. In DNA form, the CDR3 reads TGCAGCGTTGAAGCAGGGGGAGGCTATGGCTACACCTTC.

The V call is TRBV6-6, the J call TRBJ2-1; TRBD1 matches at 8 bases. The CDR3 has 15 residues. Germline V gives CDR1 MNHNY, CDR2 SVGAGI (reference sequence). Losses at the gene ends were 5 bases for V and 4 bases for J; bases not matched to a gene: 7. CDR3 protein: CASSQRTGPYNEQFF. DNA for the CDR3: TGTGCCAGCAGTCAAAGGACAGGGCCTTACAATGAGCAGTTCTTC.

The chain joins TRBV6-5 to TRBJ1-2, with D perhaps TRBD1 (5 bases). Germline CDR1 is MNHEY and CDR2 is SVGAGI. The V end lost 0 bases, the J end lost 3 bases, and 8 bases lay between the germline ends. This CDR3 comprises 14 residues. This CDR3 is CASSYSRGHYGYTF. CDR3 nucleotide sequence: TGTGCCAGCAGTTACTCTAGGGGTCACTATGGCTACACCTTC.

The chain couples TRBV28 to TRBJ1-6, with no clear D. The CDR3 is 12 amino acids. Trimming shortened V by 9 bases and J by 5 bases, and 8 bases separated the two germline ends. The germline V gene has CDR1 MDHEN and CDR2 SYDVKM. The DNA for the CDR3 is TGTGCCAGTGGGAGCCATAATTCACCCCTCCACTTT. This encodes CASGSHNSPLHF. The entire variable domain, with the rest obtained from reference TRBV28 and TRBJ1-6, is as follows: DVKVTQSSRYLVKRTGEKVFLECVQDMDHENMFWYRQDPGLGLRLIYFSYDVKMKEKGDIPEGYSVSREKKERFSLILESASTNQTSMYLCASGSHNSPLHFGNGTRLTVT.

In its sample, this clone was seen once. The CDR3 is CATSDRLGVGNEQFF. CDR3 DNA: TGTGCCACCAGTGACCGTCTAGGGGTCGGCAATGAGCAGTTCTTC. The chain combines TRBV24-1 with TRBJ2-1, with TRBD1 as a possible D gene (5 bases). The CDR3 is 15 residues long. CDR1 is KGHDR and CDR2 is SFDVKD in the germline V gene. The V gene lost 4 bases and the J gene lost 6 bases, with 15 bases spanning the gap.

A few counts support this clone. The chain uses TRBV9 and TRBJ2-5; 9 nucleotides agree with TRBD1. This CDR3 is built from 15 residues. V lost 1 base to trimming and J lost 2 bases; unmatched junction nucleotides: 3. The germline V gene encodes CDR1 SGDLS and CDR2 YYNGEE. This CDR3 reads CASSVTGTGQETQYF. CDR3 nucleotide sequence: TGTGCCAGCAGCGTAACCGGGACAGGGCAAGAGACCCAGTACTTC.

This rearrangement joins TRBV3-1 (or the pseudogene TRBV3-2) to TRBJ1-2; 8 bases align to TRBD1. This CDR3 has 11 residues. Germline V gene data show CDR1 as LGHDT and CDR2 as YNNKEL (reference sequence). J was trimmed by 13 bases and V by 4 bases; bases with no gene match: 5. This CDR3 is CASSRTGPCTF. The CDR3, as DNA: TGTGCCAGCAGCCGGACAGGGCCCTGCACCTTC.

The chain joins TRBV5-1 to TRBJ2-7, with 8 bases aligning to TRBD1. This CDR3 comprises 13 residues. V trimming: 4 bases; J trimming: 4 bases; junction bases outside the gene matches: 4. Germline CDR1 is SGHRS and CDR2 is YFSETQ. The chain's CDR3 is CASSPRQGYEQYF. CDR3 bases: TGCGCCAGCAGCCCGAGACAGGGGTACGAGCAGTACTTC.

This chain uses TRBV11-2 with TRBJ2-7, with 8 bases aligning to TRBD1. Germline trimming cut 4 bases from V and 4 bases from J; bases unmatched to any gene: 6. CDR3 length: 14 residues. Germline-derived CDR1 and CDR2 are SGHAT and FQNNGV. CDR3 loop: CASSSGQDWYEQYF. As DNA, the CDR3 is TGTGCCAGCAGCTCGGGACAGGATTGGTACGAGCAGTACTTC.

This clone was seen just once. The chain links TRBV27 to TRBJ1-1; 7 nucleotides agree with TRBD1. The CDR3 totals 15 residues. From germline, CDR1 is MNHEY and CDR2 SMNVEV (reference sequence). Trimming took 2 bases from V and 4 from J; bases not matched to a gene: 7. As DNA, the CDR3 is TGTGCCAGCAGTTTACTCCGGGACAGCCTCACTGAAGCTTTCTTT. Protein: CASSLLRDSLTEAFF.

The chain combines TRBV7-6 with TRBJ1-4, with D unresolved. Germline assignment: CDR1 SGHVS and CDR2 FNYEAQ. V was cut by 1 base and J by 7 bases, with 13 bases left in between. The CDR3 runs to 15 residues. CDR3 sequence (DNA): TGTGCCAGCAGCTTAGGGGCCCCTGGCAGTGAAAAACTGTTTTTT. It specifies CASSLGAPGSEKLFF.

V gene TRBV11-3 combines with J gene TRBJ2-7, with 7 nucleotides matching TRBD1. Trimming removed 4 bases from V and 4 bases from J; junction bases left unmatched: 4. The CDR3 is made up of 13 amino acids. Germline CDR1 reads SGHNT; CDR2 reads YENEEA. The DNA of the CDR3 is TGTGCCAGCAGCTCCGGGACAGATTACGAGCAGTACTTC. This codes for CASSSGTDYEQYF.

This chain connects TRBV19 to TRBJ1-2; TRBD1 matches at 10 bases. J gave up 7 bases and V 8 bases, and 10 bases lay outside the gene matches. This CDR3 contains 14 residues. Germline lookup yields CDR1 LNHDA and CDR2 SQIVND (reference sequence). CDR3 sequence (DNA): TGTGCCAGTTCCCAAGGACAGGGGGGCTCTGGCTACACCTTC. This encodes CASSQGQGGSGYTF.

The CDR3, as DNA: TGTGCCACCAGTGATTGGGGGACCCTGGGGGCGGTAGATACGCAGTATTTT. Translation gives CATSDWGTLGAVDTQYF. The chain has TRBV24-1 and TRBJ2-3; a possible D gene is TRBD1 (6 bases). Trimming shortened V by 2 bases and J by 5 bases, and 19 bases separated the two germline ends. The CDR3 sequence is 17 residues long. From germline, CDR1 is KGHDR and CDR2 SFDVKD.

This sequence joins TRBV19 and TRBJ1-2, with D possibly TRBD1 on 6 matching bases. This CDR3 comprises 15 residues. Trimming took 4 bases from V and 2 from J, leaving 14 bases between them. Germline lookup yields CDR1 LNHDA and CDR2 SQIVND (reference sequence). CDR3 nucleotide sequence: TGTGCCAGTAGTAACCAACAGGGCCTCAACTATGGCTACACCTTC. It yields the protein CASSNQQGLNYGYTF.

The chain links TRBV6-4 to TRBJ2-3, with TRBD1 as a possible D gene (5 bases). Trimming stripped 6 bases from V and 5 bases from J, with 6 bases between. The CDR3 is 11 residues long. CDR1 and CDR2 from the germline V gene are MRHNA and SNTAGT. The CDR3 nucleotides are TGTGCCAGCAGAGGGGAAGATACGCAGTATTTT. Protein: CASRGEDTQYF.

CDR3 in amino acids: CASMADRVGEKLFF. As DNA, the CDR3 is TGTGCCAGCATGGCGGACAGGGTAGGGGAAAAACTGTTTTTT. The rearrangement links TRBV25-1 to TRBJ1-4; 8 nucleotides align to TRBD1. CDR1 MGHDK and CDR2 SYGVNS come from the germline V gene. Trimming removed 7 bases from V and 8 bases from J; junction bases left unmatched: 9. This CDR3 contains 14 residues.

J is TRBJ1-1 and V is TRBV3-1 (or the pseudogene TRBV3-2); weak D call: TRBD1 (6 bases). V gave up 0 bases and J gave up 1 base, with 15 bases separating them. The CDR3 has 17 residues. The germline V gene encodes CDR1 LGHDT and CDR2 YNNKEL (reference sequence). Here the CDR3 reads CASSQDLITGWNTEAFF. DNA of the CDR3: TGTGCCAGCAGCCAAGATTTAATAACAGGGTGGAACACTGAAGCTTTCTTT.

This clone was found once. The rearrangement joins TRBV6-5 to TRBJ2-7; 8 positions agree with TRBD2. The CDR3 totals 14 residues. Trimming removed 2 bases from V and 3 bases from J; junction bases left unmatched: 3. Germline assignment: CDR1 MNHEY and CDR2 SVGAGI. CDR3 in amino acids: CASSYREGNYEQYF. CDR3 sequence (DNA): TGTGCCAGCAGTTACCGGGAGGGGAACTACGAGCAGTACTTC.

V is TRBV28 and J is TRBJ2-1; D possibly corresponds to TRBD1 (6 bases). The germline V gene has CDR1 MDHEN and CDR2 SYDVKM. V lost 5 bases, J lost 6 bases, and 17 bases lay in between. CDR3 length: 15 amino acids. This CDR3 is CASSGQNDFGNEQFF. DNA of the CDR3: TGTGCCAGCAGTGGACAGAATGATTTTGGCAATGAGCAGTTCTTC.

The chain uses TRBV5-1 and TRBJ2-1, with TRBD2 matching 11 bases. The J segment lost 0 bases and the V segment lost 0 bases, leaving 8 bases of the junction unmatched. The length of the CDR3 is 19 residues. Germline CDR1 and CDR2: SGHRS and YFSETQ. The CDR3 is CASSLGLAGGSSSYNEQFF. CDR3 coding DNA: TGCGCCAGCAGCTTGGGGCTAGCGGGGGGCTCTAGCTCCTACAATGAGCAGTTCTTC.